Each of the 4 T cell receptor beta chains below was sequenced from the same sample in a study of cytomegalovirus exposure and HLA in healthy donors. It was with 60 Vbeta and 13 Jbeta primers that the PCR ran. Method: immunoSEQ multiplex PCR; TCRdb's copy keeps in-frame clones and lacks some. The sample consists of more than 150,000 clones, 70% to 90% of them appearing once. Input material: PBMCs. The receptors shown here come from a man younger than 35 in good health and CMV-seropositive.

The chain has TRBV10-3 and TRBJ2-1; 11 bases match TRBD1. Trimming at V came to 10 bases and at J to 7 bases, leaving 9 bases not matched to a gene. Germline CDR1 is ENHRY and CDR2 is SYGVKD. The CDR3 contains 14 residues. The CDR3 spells CATSGQGAWNEQFF. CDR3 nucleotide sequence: TGTGCCACCTCCGGACAGGGGGCGTGGAATGAGCAGTTCTTC.

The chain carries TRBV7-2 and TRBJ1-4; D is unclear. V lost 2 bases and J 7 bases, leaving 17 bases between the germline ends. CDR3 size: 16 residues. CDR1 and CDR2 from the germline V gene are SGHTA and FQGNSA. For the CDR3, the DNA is TGTGCCAGCAGCTTACCCCAAACGCCGGGGTTTGAAAAACTGTTTTTT. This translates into CASSLPQTPGFEKLFF.

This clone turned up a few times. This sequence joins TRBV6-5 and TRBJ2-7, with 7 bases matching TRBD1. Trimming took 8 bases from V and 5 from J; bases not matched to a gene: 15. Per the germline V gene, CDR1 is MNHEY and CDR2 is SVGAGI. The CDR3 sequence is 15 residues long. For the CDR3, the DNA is TGTGCCAGCGGGCCCCAACCTGGACAGGACGACGAGCAGTACTTC. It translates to CASGPQPGQDDEQYF.

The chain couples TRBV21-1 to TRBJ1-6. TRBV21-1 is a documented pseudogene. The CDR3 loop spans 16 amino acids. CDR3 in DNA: TGTGCCAGCAGCAAAGCTGAGGGCCCATATAATTCACCCCTCCACTTT. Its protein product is CASSKAEGPYNSPLHF.